The source of this TCR beta chain is a study of blood T cell repertoires in COVID-19. Overall study context: Sites across the United States, Italy and Spain contributed samples from acute and convalescent COVID-19. From T cells, B-cell-depleted T cells, or PBMCs came the material, which was cDNA or gDNA.

Methods used by the authors: Amplification with reference gene primers provided the estimates of nucleated cell counts. Method: immunoSEQ multiplex PCR; TCRdb's copy keeps in-frame clones and lacks some. V, J and clone size reflect that table, while D and trimming were determined from the DNA. The sample contains fewer than 50,000 clones, over 65% of which appear only once. This CDR3 region has 14 residues. The germline gives CDR1 MNHEY, CDR2 SMNVEV (reference sequence). The V gene lost 2 bases and the J gene lost 2 bases, with 7 bases spanning the gap. This clonotype originated in a man older than 75 with acute or convalescent COVID-19. This chain links TRBV27 with TRBJ1-3; no reliable D call. The sequenced material came from peripheral blood. Written as DNA, the CDR3 is TGTGCCAGCAGTTTAAGGAGGGCTGGAAACACCATATATTTT. The encoded protein is CASSLRRAGNTIYF.